The clone carrying this T cell receptor (beta chain) was recorded many times. From RNA, the CDR3 regions of TCR beta chains were amplified and sequenced. First-round RT-PCR used HTBI primers; second-round multiplex PCR followed. MiXCR was run by TCRdb on the multiplex PCR reads, yielding one entry per CDR3 protein. This sample has about 400,000 distinct CDR3 sequences, with about a sixth found just once. These data come from a study of Graves' ophthalmopathy and Graves' hyperthyroidism. About the research overall: The authors collected peripheral blood at initial diagnosis, before any treatment.

Trimming pared 5 bases from V and 3 bases from J, leaving 16 bases between. The V gene's germline CDR1 is LNHDA and CDR2 SQIVND (reference sequence). The CDR3 extends over 15 amino acids. From fresh peripheral blood, 10 ml in volume, the PBMCs were obtained. The TCR comes from a woman between 18 and 30 years old with Graves' ophthalmopathy. The specimen was peripheral blood. V is TRBV19 and J is TRBJ1-1, with D possibly being TRBD1 (6 bases). The CDR3 protein is CASSPPGAAYTEAFF. The CDR3 nucleotides are TGTGCCAGTAGTCCTCCAGGGGCTGCGTACACTGAAGCTTTCTTT.